This T cell receptor (beta chain) was documented in a study of cytomegalovirus exposure and HLA in healthy donors. Study results and limitations: Analyzed later, association rates of TCRs varied across HLA loci, with DRB1 most and HLA-C fewest. For most TCR beta V segments, an earlier analysis put the productive rate at about 90% or about 30% of the time. For presence/absence analyses, sequencing depth was assumed to be roughly uniform across donors.

There are 15 residues in the CDR3. Germline CDR1 KGHSH, CDR2 LQKENI. The PCR employed 60 Vbeta primers together with 13 Jbeta primers. This table comes from immunoSEQ multiplex PCR, and its TCRdb copy is limited to in-frame clones, with some not included. The repertoire holds 100,000 to 120,000 clones, with approximately 79% as singletons. As concerns this clone: Its specificity is unknown.

The TCR originated in a man aged 25-45 years in good health and CMV-seropositive. The specimen was PBMCs. This sequence joins TRBV18 and TRBJ2-5, with TRBD2 as a possible D gene (5 bases). TRBJ2-7 explains the end of the DNA better; the J call may be wrong. The chain's CDR3 is CASSQSGIKIYEQYF. The CDR3, as DNA: TGTGCCAGCTCACAATCCGGGATAAAGATCTACGAGCAGTACTTC.